The 16 T cell receptor beta chains presented below share a single source sample, sequenced in a study of radiotherapy plus CTLA-4 blockade in lung cancer. Method: immunoSEQ multiplex PCR; TCRdb's copy keeps in-frame clones and lacks some. There are roughly 110,000 clones in the sample; roughly 77% occur only once, and roughly 3.1% lies in the top ten. Source: peripheral blood, taken from a patient treated with radiotherapy plus ipilimumab. The source is a human donor with non-small cell lung cancer that progressed on radiotherapy plus ipilimumab. Some clones in this sample may be carry-over from other donors' samples.

The V gene is TRBV5-1, the J gene TRBJ2-5, with 7 bases matching TRBD1. The CDR3 has 15 amino acids. Germline V gene data show CDR1 as SGHRS and CDR2 as YFSETQ. The trim removed 6 bases at V and 2 bases at J, leaving 10 bases unmatched. In nucleotides, the CDR3 is TGCGCCAGCACGAGTTCGGGACAGCTACAAGAGACCCAGTACTTC. Its translation is CASTSSGQLQETQYF.

The chain employs TRBV21-1 and TRBJ2-7; the table gives TRBD1 as D, unverified against the DNA. TRBV21-1 constitutes a pseudogene. The CDR3 covers 17 residues. CDR3 protein: CASQFVSTGTGTNEQYF. For the CDR3, the DNA is TGTGCCAGCCAGTTCGTCTCAACCGGGACAGGGACCAACGAGCAGTACTTC.

The rearrangement links TRBV6-6 to TRBJ2-7, with 11 nucleotides matching TRBD2. CDR1 MNHNY and CDR2 SVGAGI come from the germline V gene (reference sequence). V was clipped by 2 bases and J by 0 bases; unmatched bases: 3. CDR3 length equals 16 residues. CDR3 in amino acids: CASSYLLAGDSYEQYF. The CDR3 DNA reads as TGTGCCAGCAGTTACCTACTAGCGGGGGACTCCTACGAGCAGTACTTC.

The chain links TRBV5-5 to TRBJ1-1, with a weak D call TRBD1 (6 bases). The germline V gene encodes CDR1 SGHKS and CDR2 YYEKEE (reference sequence). The V gene lost 4 bases and the J gene lost 7 bases, with 23 bases spanning the gap. This CDR3 region has 16 residues. CDR3 residues: CASSHNVARGASEAFF. CDR3 nucleotides: TGTGCCAGCAGCCATAACGTCGCACGGGGGGCCAGTGAAGCTTTCTTT.

This chain connects TRBV6-1 to TRBJ2-1, with a tentative D call TRBD1 (5 bases). Germline V CDR1 and CDR2: MNHNS, SASEGT. Trimming removed 10 bases from V and 5 bases from J, with 21 bases in between. The CDR3 covers 15 residues. The CDR3 coding sequence is TGTGCCATCCAACTTGCAGGGTTTAACCACAATGAGCAGTTCTTC. It codes for CAIQLAGFNHNEQFF.

The rearrangement links TRBV23-1 to TRBJ2-7; D is perhaps TRBD2 (5 bases). TRBV23-1 is assigned to the ORF class and has an uncertain function. This CDR3 is built from 15 residues. V was pared by 4 bases and J by 0 bases, with 13 bases between. In nucleotides, the CDR3 is TGCGCCAGCAGTCCTAGCCCGACAAGCTCCTACGAGCAGTACTTC. Translated: CASSPSPTSSYEQYF.

This chain joins TRBV4-1 and TRBJ2-7; D may be TRBD1 (6 bases). This CDR3 contains 14 residues. The V gene's germline CDR1 is MGHRA and CDR2 YSYEKL. V was cut by 1 base and J by 0 bases, with 7 bases left in between. CDR3 DNA sequence: TGCGCCAGCAGCCAAGGGGGGCGCTCCTACGAGCAGTACTTC. This gives the protein CASSQGGRSYEQYF.

This rearrangement joins TRBV7-9 to TRBJ1-4, with a weak D call TRBD1 (5 bases). The CDR3 loop spans 16 amino acids. Trimming took off 1 base at V and 7 bases at J, with 16 bases between the two ends. Germline CDR1 SEHNR, CDR2 FQNEAQ (reference sequence). The CDR3, as DNA: TGTGCCAGCAGCTTAGGCAGAGGGCAGGGTGCTGAAAAACTGTTTTTT. Translation gives CASSLGRGQGAEKLFF. The full variable domain, with the rest looked up from reference TRBV7-9 and TRBJ1-4, is DTGVSQNPRHKITKRGQNVTFRCDPISEHNRLYWYRQTLGQGPEFLTYFQNEAQLEKSRLLSDRFSAERPKGSFSTLEIQRTEQGDSAMYLCASSLGRGQGAEKLFFGSGTQLSVL.

The rearrangement links TRBV2 to TRBJ2-5, with TRBD2 matching 11 bases. The germline V gene has CDR1 SNHLY and CDR2 FYNNEI. The ends lost 2 bases at V and 2 bases at J; junction bases unmatched: 10. The CDR3 is made up of 18 amino acids. This CDR3 reads CASSEIFLAGGQQETQYF. CDR3 nucleotide sequence: TGTGCCAGCAGTGAAATCTTCCTAGCGGGGGGCCAACAAGAGACCCAGTACTTC.

About this clone itself: One end of the junction varies from germline; a read error may be responsible. The J gene is TRBJ2-5, the V gene TRBV7-9, with D unclear. The CDR3 is made up of 13 amino acids. CDR1 and CDR2 (germline): SEHNR, FQNEAQ (reference sequence). In DNA form, the CDR3 reads TGTGCCAGCAACTTAATCTTCGGAGAGACCCAGTACTTC. Encoded protein: CASNLIFGETQYF.

This chain uses TRBV18 with TRBJ2-5; a weak D match, TRBD2 (6 bases). The CDR3 is 13 amino acids. V lost 2 bases and J lost 4, with 8 bases in between. Germline CDR1 is KGHSH and CDR2 is LQKENI. This CDR3 is CASSPMGGETQYF. The DNA for the CDR3 is TGTGCCAGCTCACCAATGGGGGGAGAGACCCAGTACTTC.

This clone occurred many times. The V call is TRBV4-2, the J call TRBJ2-7; no firm D call. This CDR3 comprises 15 residues. Germline CDR1 reads LGHNA; CDR2 reads YNFKEQ. V lost 2 bases and J lost 1, with 12 bases in between. The CDR3 protein is CASSQSRLGSYEQYF. The CDR3 region has the DNA TGTGCCAGCAGCCAATCCAGGCTCGGATCCTACGAGCAGTACTTC.

Remarks on this clone: At the DNA level, this CDR3 is encoded by other sequences in the same sample as well. The J gene is TRBJ2-3, the V gene TRBV7-2; 7 positions match TRBD1. The J segment lost 6 bases and the V segment lost 1 base, leaving 1 base of the junction unmatched. CDR3 length: 13 residues. Germline assignment: CDR1 SGHTA and CDR2 FQGNSA. CDR3 in amino acids: CASSLDRGDTQYF. The CDR3 coding sequence is TGTGCCAGCAGCTTAGACAGGGGTGATACGCAGTATTTT.

The V and J genes are TRBV28 and TRBJ2-1, with D maybe TRBD1 (6 bases). This CDR3 has 16 residues. The germline CDR1 and CDR2 sequences are MDHEN and SYDVKM. Trimming removed 5 bases at V and 2 bases at J, with 16 bases between. The CDR3 DNA follows: TGTGCCAGCAGTGACCCCGGGACATTAGCCTACAATGAGCAGTTCTTC. Protein: CASSDPGTLAYNEQFF.

V is TRBV5-1 and J is TRBJ1-1, with D possibly being TRBD1 (6 bases). The CDR3 has 13 amino acids. V shed 3 bases and J shed 1 base, with 7 bases lying between them. Germline values: CDR1 SGHRS, CDR2 YFSETQ. The CDR3 DNA reads as TGCGCCAGCAGCTGGGGACAGAACACTGAAGCTTTCTTT. Protein: CASSWGQNTEAFF.

The V call is TRBV27, the J call TRBJ2-2; 11 nucleotides match TRBD1. Germline V lookup: CDR1 MNHEY, CDR2 SMNVEV (reference sequence). The CDR3 totals 17 residues. The V gene end was trimmed by 8 bases and the J gene end by 4 bases; junction bases not matched to a gene: 12. The CDR3 sequence is CASVTGTGGEGTGELFF. DNA of the CDR3: TGTGCCAGCGTCACCGGGACAGGGGGGGAAGGCACCGGGGAGCTGTTTTTT.